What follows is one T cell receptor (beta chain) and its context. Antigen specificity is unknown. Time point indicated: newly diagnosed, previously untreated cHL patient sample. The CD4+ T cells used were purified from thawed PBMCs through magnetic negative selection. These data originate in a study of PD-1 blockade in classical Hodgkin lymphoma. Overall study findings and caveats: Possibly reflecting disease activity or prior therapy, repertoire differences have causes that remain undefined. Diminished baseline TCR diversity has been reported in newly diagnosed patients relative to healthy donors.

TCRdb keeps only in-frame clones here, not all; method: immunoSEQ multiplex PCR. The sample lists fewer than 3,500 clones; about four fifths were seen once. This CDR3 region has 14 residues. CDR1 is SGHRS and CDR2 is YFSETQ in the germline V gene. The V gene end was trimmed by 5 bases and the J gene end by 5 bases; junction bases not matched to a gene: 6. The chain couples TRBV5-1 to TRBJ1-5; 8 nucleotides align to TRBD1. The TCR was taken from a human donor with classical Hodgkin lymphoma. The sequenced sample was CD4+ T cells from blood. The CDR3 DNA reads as TGCGCCAGCAGTCCCGGGACAGGTTATCAGCCCCAGCATTTT. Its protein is CASSPGTGYQPQHF. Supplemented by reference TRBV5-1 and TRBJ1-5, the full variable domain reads KAGVTQTPRYLIKTRGQQVTLSCSPISGHRSVSWYQQTPGQGLQFLFEYFSETQRNKGNFPGRFSGRQFSNSRSEMNVSTLELGDSALYLCASSPGTGYQPQHFGDGTRLSIL.